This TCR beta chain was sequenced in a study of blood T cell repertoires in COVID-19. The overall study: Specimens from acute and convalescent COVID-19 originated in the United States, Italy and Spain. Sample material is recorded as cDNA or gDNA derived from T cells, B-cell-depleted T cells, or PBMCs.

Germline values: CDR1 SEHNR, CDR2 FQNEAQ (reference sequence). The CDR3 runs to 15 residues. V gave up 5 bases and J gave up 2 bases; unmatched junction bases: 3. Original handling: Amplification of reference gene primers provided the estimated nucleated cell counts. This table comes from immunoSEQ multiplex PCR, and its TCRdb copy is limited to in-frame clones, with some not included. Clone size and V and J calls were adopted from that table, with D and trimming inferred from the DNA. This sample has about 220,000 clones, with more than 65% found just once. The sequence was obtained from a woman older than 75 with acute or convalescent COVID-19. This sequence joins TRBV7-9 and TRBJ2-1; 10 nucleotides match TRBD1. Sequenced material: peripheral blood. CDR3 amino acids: CASSQGQGPYNEQFF. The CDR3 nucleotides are TGTGCCAGCAGCCAGGGACAGGGGCCCTACAATGAGCAGTTCTTC.